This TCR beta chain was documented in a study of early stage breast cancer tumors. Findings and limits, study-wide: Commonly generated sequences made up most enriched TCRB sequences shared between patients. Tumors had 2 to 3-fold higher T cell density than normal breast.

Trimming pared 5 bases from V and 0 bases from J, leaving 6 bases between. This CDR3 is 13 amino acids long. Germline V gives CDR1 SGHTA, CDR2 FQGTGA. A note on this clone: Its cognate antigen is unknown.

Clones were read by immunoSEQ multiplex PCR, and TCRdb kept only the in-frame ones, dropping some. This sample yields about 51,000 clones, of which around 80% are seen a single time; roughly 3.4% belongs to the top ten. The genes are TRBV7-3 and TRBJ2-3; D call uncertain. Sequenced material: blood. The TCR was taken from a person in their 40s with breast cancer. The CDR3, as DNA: TGTGCCAGCAGCCCCGCTAGCACAGATACGCAGTATTTT. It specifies CASSPASTDTQYF.